This T cell receptor beta chain was documented in a study of blood T cell repertoires in COVID-19. The cohort comprised adults aged roughly 18 to 95 years residing in 20 to 25 US areas. This CDR3 contains 12 residues. Trimming removed 0 bases from V and 4 bases from J, with 2 bases in between. The germline V gene encodes CDR1 SGHNT and CDR2 YYREEE (reference sequence). TCRdb's table, derived via immunoSEQ multiplex PCR, lists solely in-frame clones and lacks some. Among fewer than 250,000 clones listed, around 83% were seen once. Sequenced sample: PBMCs or T cells enriched from blood (not recorded which). This receptor was taken from a woman aged 40-49 years who had recovered from COVID-19. The chain employs TRBV5-4 and TRBJ1-3, with unresolved D. The CDR3 region has the DNA TGTGCCAGCAGCTTGGCGGGAAACACCATATATTTT. Encoded protein: CASSLAGNTIYF.